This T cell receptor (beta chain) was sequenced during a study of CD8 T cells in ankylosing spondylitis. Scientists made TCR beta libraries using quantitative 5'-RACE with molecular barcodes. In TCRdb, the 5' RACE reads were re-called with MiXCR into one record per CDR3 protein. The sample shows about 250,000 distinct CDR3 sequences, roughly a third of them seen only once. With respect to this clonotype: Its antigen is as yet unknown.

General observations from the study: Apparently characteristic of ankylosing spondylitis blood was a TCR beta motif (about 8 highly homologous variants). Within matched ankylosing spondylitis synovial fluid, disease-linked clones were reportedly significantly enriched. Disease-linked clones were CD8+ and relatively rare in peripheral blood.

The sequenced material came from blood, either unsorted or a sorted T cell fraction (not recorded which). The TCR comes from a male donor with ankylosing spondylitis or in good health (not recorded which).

CDR3 coding DNA: TGTGCCAGCTGTGGGTGGATGGGGAACACTGAAGCTTTCTTT. It is translated as CASCGWMGNTEAFF. The rearrangement links TRBV6-1 to TRBJ1-1, with D uncertain. Trimming removed 8 bases from V and 1 base from J, with 14 bases in between. CDR3 length: 14 residues. Germline CDR1 is MNHNS and CDR2 is SASEGT.